The present entry profiles one T cell receptor beta chain with its context. The specificity of this receptor is unknown. Base qualities are not at hand, and no much larger clone is one base apart. The CDR3 sequence holds 14 residues, the cysteine and phenylalanine included. Just the 42-base CDR3 DNA is kept, in frame starting at base 1. V loses 3 bases, J loses 8 bases, and the germline ends lie 14 bases apart. CDR1 and CDR2, looked up from the germline V gene, are KGHSH and LQKENI. This record belongs to a study of shared clonotypes between healthy human individuals (dated by TCRdb to about 2020). Some background on the complete study: Three men and two women, aged 18 to 49 years, made up the cohort. Blood TCR repertoires of about 5 healthy adults were deeply sequenced to estimate repertoire size and the extent of clonotype sharing between individuals. Different laboratories and diverse techniques were used to prepare libraries and sequence TCR repertoires, to increase sequencing depth and limit assay-specific biases. Per donor, leukapheresis produced somewhere between about 0.8 and 9.5 billion PBMCs.

Paper-wide results and their limitations: The small number of donors limited the genetic and exposure-history diversity represented. Pairwise subsampling led to the expectation that sequencing depth would affect the degree of clonotype sharing among donors. Sampling was limited to blood, and TCR repertoires in tissue likely differ from TCR repertoires in blood.

The donors were healthy, HIV-negative adults with no recently reported acute infections or vaccinations. All donors were Caucasian adults living in Nashville, Tennessee, USA. For unsorted samples, about 90 million PBMCs were counted, and genomic DNA was extracted using the QIAamp DNA Blood Mini kit. Blood was obtained by leukapheresis, after which PBMCs were separated by Ficoll-Histopaque density gradient centrifugation and cryopreserved in liquid nitrogen vapor phase. TCR CDR3 regions were amplified from genomic DNA by multiplex PCR using the deep immunoSEQ assay. Genomic DNA extracted from each cell subset was distributed evenly over all wells of several immunoSEQ 96-well plates, and each plate served as one replicate. For unsorted PBMC, each replicate PCR was loaded with 250 to 300 ng genomic DNA, equivalent to 30,000 or so T cell genomes. Unsorted PBMC genomic DNA was sequenced across ten immunoSEQ deep assay plates. Purified libraries were quantified with a Qubit 3.0 fluorometer, sized on a Bioanalyzer 2100, and re-quantified with the KAPA Library Quantification kit. A separate single-read 150-cycle Illumina NextSeq 550 flow cell was used to sequence each immunoSEQ 96-well plate. The published analysis was carried out like this. Because only junctional sequences without quality scores were contained in the immunoSEQ output, filtering matching that applied to full-length reads could not be performed. To assign V/J genes and CDR3, sequences were annotated using PyIR, a Python wrapper for IgBLAST v1.9, with IMGT germline references. Reads were removed for weak V/J assignments (E-value above 1e-6), missing CDR3, stop codons, out-of-frame junctions, or ambiguous translated residues. V3J clonotypes were defined as sequences sharing an identical inferred V gene, J gene, and CDR3 amino acid sequence. The percentage overlap between two repertoires was calculated by dividing the number of shared unique clonotypes by the size of the smaller repertoire. RTK rarefaction, the Chao1 estimator, and Recon v2.1 estimates of unobserved clonotypes were used to assess repertoire richness. In TCRdb, the immuneACCESS table is reduced to in-frame sequences with V and J assigned. These tables do not hold every clone; where another copy was compared, an unresolved V gene accounts for under half, and the others remain unexplained. The D gene and trimming were derived from the DNA, and the V and J assignments and clone size from that table. The sample table lists 450,000 to 550,000 clones, 79% of them with a count of one. The leading ten clones occupy 10% to 15% of the sample.

The clonotype was recovered from a woman aged 40 to 50 in good health. Some clones in this sample may be carry-over from other donors' samples. The material sequenced was PBMCs. The V and J segments used are TRBV18 and TRBJ2-1, and possibly TRBD2, on 5 matching bases. The CDR3 corresponds to CASSPLREIDEQFF. In nucleotides, the sequence is TGTGCCAGCTCACCGCTTAGGGAGATCGATGAGCAGTTCTTC.